These T cell receptor beta chains were read from a single sample in a study of T cells after yellow fever vaccination. Via MiXCR, TCRdb re-called the 5' RACE reads, giving one row per CDR3 protein. The sample shows approximately 580,000 distinct CDR3 sequences, less than 20% of them seen only once. Sequenced material: PBMCs, taken 5 to 6 days after the first yellow fever vaccination. Receptor source: a young man who received the YFV17D yellow fever vaccine. The CDR3 runs from the conserved cysteine through the conserved F or W. The D gene is left open where the match is weak. A clone size is listed for some rows: how often the clone was seen (once, few, many), or a class if it is expanded.

d_gene,abundance,j_gene,v_gene,CDR3aa,CDR3nt
TRBD2,few,TRBJ2-5,TRBV5-1,CASSRGTSSETQYF,TGCGCCAGCAGCCGCGGGACTAGTAGCGAGACCCAGTACTTC
-,-,TRBJ2-1,TRBV4-2,CASSQDMWGEEQFF,TGTGCCAGCAGCCAAGATATGTGGGGAGAGGAGCAGTTCTTC
TRBD2,few,TRBJ2-3,TRBV27,CASSLGSSGLAGGTDTQYF,TGTGCCAGCAGTTTGGGCTCCTCCGGGCTAGCGGGGGGGACGGATACGCAGTATTTT
-,many,TRBJ2-3,TRBV29-1,CSVEDGGSDTQYF,TGCAGCGTTGAAGATGGGGGCTCGGATACGCAGTATTTT
-,few,TRBJ1-6,TRBV2,CASSGLGNSPLHF,TGTGCCAGCAGTGGACTAGGAAATTCACCCCTCCACTTT
-,few,TRBJ2-5,TRBV20-1,CSARDNEEETQYF,TGCAGTGCTAGAGATAATGAAGAAGAGACCCAGTACTTC
-,-,TRBJ2-7,TRBV6-5,CASSLRLPYEQYF,TGTGCCAGCAGTTTGCGGCTACCCTACGAGCAGTACTTC
-,-,TRBJ1-1,TRBV7-9,CASSLNQGANTEAFF,TGTGCCAGCAGCTTAAACCAGGGAGCGAACACTGAAGCTTTCTTT
-,few,TRBJ2-1,TRBV7-2,CASSLLIGSYNEQFF,TGTGCCAGCAGCTTATTGATCGGGTCCTACAATGAGCAGTTCTTC
-,many,TRBJ2-3,TRBV4-2,CASSFAADTQYF,TGTGCCAGCAGCTTCGCCGCGGATACGCAGTATTTT
-,few,TRBJ1-1,TRBV7-9,CASSRTQGTEAFF,TGTGCCAGCAGCCGAACCCAGGGAACAGAAGCTTTCTTT
-,-,TRBJ1-1,TRBV5-1,CASSLSGSYPEAFF,TGCGCCAGCAGCTTGTCAGGGTCCTATCCTGAAGCTTTCTTT
TRBD1,few,TRBJ2-2,TRBV7-3,CASTPTGGRELFF,TGTGCCAGCACCCCGACAGGGGGTCGGGAGCTGTTTTTT
-,-,TRBJ2-7,TRBV4-1,CASSQDTWAPSYEQYF,TGCGCCAGCAGCCAAGATACGTGGGCTCCGTCCTACGAGCAGTACTTC
TRBD1,once,TRBJ2-1,TRBV14,CASSQGTGEYDEQFF,TGTGCCAGCAGCCAAGGGACAGGGGAGTACGATGAGCAGTTCTTC
-,-,TRBJ1-1,TRBV4-3,CASSQVPPGTEAFF,TGCGCCAGCAGCCAAGTCCCCCCCGGCACTGAAGCTTTCTTT
-,-,TRBJ2-5,TRBV10-3,CAISDGRIGGQETQYF,TGTGCCATCAGTGACGGGAGGATAGGGGGCCAAGAGACCCAGTACTTC
-,-,TRBJ1-1,TRBV7-2,CASSLLPGTEAFF,TGTGCCAGCAGCTTGCTCCCAGGCACTGAAGCTTTCTTT
-,-,TRBJ2-5,TRBV5-1,CASSLAASREETQYF,TGCGCCAGCAGCTTGGCCGCGTCACGGGAAGAGACCCAGTACTTC
-,many,TRBJ1-1,TRBV20-1,CSAPGNTEAFF,TGCAGCGCGCCCGGGAACACTGAAGCTTTCTTT
TRBD2,once,TRBJ2-3,TRBV7-2,CASSFLAGGTGDTQYF,TGTGCCAGCAGCTTTCTAGCGGGGGGGACTGGAGATACGCAGTATTTT
-,-,TRBJ2-7,TRBV5-1,CASTRSPGGGHEQYF,TGCGCCAGCACCCGCTCCCCAGGGGGAGGCCACGAGCAGTACTTC
-,few,TRBJ1-2,TRBV7-2,CASSLRGSQRSGYTF,TGTGCCAGCAGCTTAAGGGGCAGTCAAAGATCTGGCTACACCTTC
TRBD2,-,TRBJ2-1,TRBV7-2,CASSLQRGVINEQFF,TGTGCCAGCAGCTTACAGCGGGGGGTTATCAATGAGCAGTTCTTC
-,-,TRBJ2-5,TRBV27,CASSFSGPRETQYF,TGTGCCAGCAGTTTTTCGGGCCCCCGGGAGACCCAGTACTTC
-,-,TRBJ1-1,TRBV7-3,CASRLRQDTEAFF,TGTGCCAGCAGGCTTCGACAGGACACTGAAGCTTTCTTT
-,-,TRBJ1-2,TRBV20-1,CSATGVNYGYTF,TGCAGTGCTACGGGCGTCAACTATGGCTACACCTTC
-,few,TRBJ2-7,TRBV7-2,CASSLGFKQYF,TGTGCCAGCAGCCTGGGCTTTAAGCAGTACTTC
TRBD2,-,TRBJ2-1,TRBV29-1,CSVDRRGVYNKQFF,TGCAGCGTTGATCGGCGGGGGGTCTACAATAAGCAGTTCTTC
-,-,TRBJ1-4,TRBV4-3,CASSQDWATNEKLFF,TGCGCCAGCAGCCAAGATTGGGCCACGAATGAAAAACTGTTTTTT
TRBD1,-,TRBJ1-2,TRBV20-1,CSALGQDNYGYTF,TGCAGTGCTCTCGGACAGGACAACTATGGCTACACCTTC
TRBD2,few,TRBJ2-1,TRBV3-1,CASSRGTSGGLEQFF,TGTGCCAGCAGCCGCGGGACTAGCGGGGGACTGGAGCAGTTCTTC
-,few,TRBJ2-7,TRBV20-1,CSVYGNYEQYF,TGCAGTGTGTACGGCAACTACGAGCAGTACTTC
TRBD2,-,TRBJ2-2,TRBV5-5,CASSLYRTSFSGELFF,TGTGCCAGCAGCTTGTATCGGACTAGCTTTAGCGGGGAGCTGTTTTTT
-,-,TRBJ2-7,TRBV11-2,CASSLTGFLHEQYF,TGTGCCAGCAGCTTGACAGGATTCTTACACGAGCAGTACTTC
-,many,TRBJ2-5,TRBV5-1,CASRPGYRQETQYF,TGCGCCAGCAGACCCGGGTACAGGCAAGAGACCCAGTACTTC
-,many,TRBJ2-5,TRBV11-1,CASSFFPPGIRKEETQYF,TGTGCCAGCAGCTTTTTCCCCCCAGGGATCCGAAAAGAGGAGACCCAGTACTTC
-,few,TRBJ2-4,TRBV29-1,CSVSSAFGKNIQYF,TGCAGCGTTTCCTCGGCTTTTGGTAAAAACATTCAGTACTTC
-,few,TRBJ2-5,TRBV20-1,CSASPGDQETQYF,TGCAGTGCTAGCCCCGGGGATCAAGAGACCCAGTACTTC
TRBD1,few,TRBJ1-5,TRBV7-2,CASSSGQGVMSPQHF,TGTGCCAGCAGCTCGGGACAGGGGGTGATGTCGCCCCAGCATTTT
-,-,TRBJ2-3,TRBV4-3,CASSQSQSTDTQYF,TGCGCCAGCAGCCAATCCCAGAGCACAGATACGCAGTATTTT
TRBD2,-,TRBJ2-3,TRBV20-1,CCASGVAGGRTDTQYF,TGCTGTGCTAGTGGGGTAGCGGGGGGGAGAACAGATACGCAGTATTTT
-,-,TRBJ1-1,TRBV7-8,CASSFPGAQVTNMNTEAFF,TGTGCCAGCAGCTTCCCCGGGGCTCAGGTTACCAACATGAACACTGAAGCTTTCTTT
-,-,TRBJ2-5,TRBV7-9,CASSSLLGDPSETQYF,TGTGCCAGCAGCTCACTTTTGGGGGATCCTTCAGAGACCCAGTACTTC
-,-,TRBJ2-5,TRBV7-2,CASSLRGTTRETQYF,TGTGCCAGCAGCTTAAGAGGGACCACCCGGGAGACCCAGTACTTC
-,-,TRBJ2-7,TRBV20-1,CSAIRDRLDEQYF,TGCAGTGCTATCCGGGACCGGCTTGACGAGCAGTACTTC
-,many,TRBJ2-5,TRBV28,CASGPGTQYF,TGTGCCAGCGGACCAGGGACCCAGTACTTC
TRBD2,-,TRBJ2-3,TRBV5-1,CASSSSLAGRSDTQYF,TGCGCCAGCAGCTCCTCTTTAGCGGGGCGATCAGATACGCAGTATTTT
-,-,TRBJ1-3,TRBV18,CASSPRGPSLGDGNTIYF,TGTGCCAGCTCACCACGAGGGCCCTCCCTAGGCGACGGAAACACCATATATTTT
TRBD2,few,TRBJ2-1,TRBV5-4,CASSLSIGGAEEQFF,TGTGCCAGCAGCTTGTCCATCGGGGGGGCGGAGGAGCAGTTCTTC
-,-,TRBJ1-1,TRBV29-1,CSVPTLLNTEAFF,TGCAGCGTTCCTACTCTATTGAACACTGAAGCTTTCTTT
-,few,TRBJ2-5,TRBV5-6,CASSLKDGEVETQYF,TGTGCCAGCAGCTTGAAGGACGGGGAGGTCGAGACCCAGTACTTC
TRBD2,many,TRBJ2-5,TRBV6-4,CASSETSEETQYF,TGTGCCAGCAGCGAGACTAGCGAAGAGACCCAGTACTTC
TRBD2,-,TRBJ2-3,TRBV7-2,CASSTGLAGPTDTQYF,TGTGCCAGCAGCACCGGACTAGCGGGGCCTACGGATACGCAGTATTTT
-,-,TRBJ2-1,TRBV9,CASSFSFITITYNEQFF,TGTGCCAGCAGCTTTTCCTTTATTACTATTACTTACAATGAGCAGTTCTTC